This T cell receptor beta chain was identified in a study of cytomegalovirus exposure and HLA in healthy donors. Study results and limitations: What a later analysis showed was that several of the most significant clusters appeared linked to common viral pathogens. Previous analysis showed most TCR beta V segments were productive about 87% or about 30% of the time.

The CDR3 is 13 residues long. V gave up 1 base and J gave up 3 bases, with 8 bases separating them. Germline-derived CDR1 and CDR2 are GTSNPN and SVGIG (reference sequence). About this clone: The antigen is unknown.

The PCR had 60 Vbeta and 13 Jbeta primers. TCRdb's table, derived via immunoSEQ multiplex PCR, lists solely in-frame clones and lacks some. The sample holds some 270,000 clones, around 90% seen once. V gene TRBV30 combines with J gene TRBJ2-3; D remains ambiguous. This TCR derives from a girl aged 2-10 years in good health and CMV-seronegative. Sequencing input: PBMCs. The CDR3 protein is CAWSGGRTDTQYF. The CDR3 nucleotides are TGTGCCTGGAGTGGCGGCAGAACAGATACGCAGTATTTT.